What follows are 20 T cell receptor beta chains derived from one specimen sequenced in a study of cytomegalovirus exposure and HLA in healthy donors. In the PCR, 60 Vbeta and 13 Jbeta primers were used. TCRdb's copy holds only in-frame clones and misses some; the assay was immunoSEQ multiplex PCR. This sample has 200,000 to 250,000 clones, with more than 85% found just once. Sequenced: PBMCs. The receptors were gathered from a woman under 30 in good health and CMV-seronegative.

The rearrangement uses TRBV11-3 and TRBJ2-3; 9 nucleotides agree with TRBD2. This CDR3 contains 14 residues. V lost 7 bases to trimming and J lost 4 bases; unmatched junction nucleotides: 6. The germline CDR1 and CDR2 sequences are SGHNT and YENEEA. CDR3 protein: CASNAGGRSDTQYF. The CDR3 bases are TGTGCCAGCAACGCGGGGGGGCGGTCAGATACGCAGTATTTT. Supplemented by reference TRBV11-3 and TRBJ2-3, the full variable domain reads EAGVVQSPRYKIIEKKQPVAFWCNPISGHNTLYWYLQNLGQGPELLIRYENEEAVDDSQLPKDRFSAERLKGVDSTLKIQPAELGDSAVYLCASNAGGRSDTQYFGPGTRLTVL.

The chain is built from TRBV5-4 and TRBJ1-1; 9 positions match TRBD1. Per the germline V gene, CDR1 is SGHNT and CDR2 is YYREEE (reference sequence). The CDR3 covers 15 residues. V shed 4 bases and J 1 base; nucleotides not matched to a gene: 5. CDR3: CASSPSGQGNTEAFF. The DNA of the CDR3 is TGTGCCAGCAGCCCATCGGGACAGGGGAACACTGAAGCTTTCTTT.

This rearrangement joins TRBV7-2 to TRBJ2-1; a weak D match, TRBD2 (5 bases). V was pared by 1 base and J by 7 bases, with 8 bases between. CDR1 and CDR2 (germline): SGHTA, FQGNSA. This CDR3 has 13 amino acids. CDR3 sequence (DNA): TGTGCCAGCAGCTTAGAGCGGAGTAATGAGCAGTTCTTC. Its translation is CASSLERSNEQFF. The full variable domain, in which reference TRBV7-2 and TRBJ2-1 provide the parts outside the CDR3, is GAGVSQSPSNKVTEKGKDVELRCDPISGHTALYWYRQSLGQGLEFLIYFQGNSAPDKSGLPSDRFSAERTGGSVSTLTIQRTQQEDSAVYLCASSLERSNEQFFGPGTRLTVL.

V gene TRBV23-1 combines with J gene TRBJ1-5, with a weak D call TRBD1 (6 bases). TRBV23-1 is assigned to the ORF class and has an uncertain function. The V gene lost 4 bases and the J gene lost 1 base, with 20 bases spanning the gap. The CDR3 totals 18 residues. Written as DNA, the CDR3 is TGCGCCAGCAGTCCCGAGTTTTACGGGCAGGGGAGCAATCAGCCCCAGCATTTT. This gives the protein CASSPEFYGQGSNQPQHF.

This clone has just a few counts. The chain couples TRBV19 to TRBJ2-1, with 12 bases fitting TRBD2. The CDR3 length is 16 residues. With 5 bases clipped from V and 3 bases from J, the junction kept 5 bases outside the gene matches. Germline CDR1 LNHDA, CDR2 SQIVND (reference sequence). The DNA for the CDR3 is TGTGCCAGTAGTTCTAGCGGGAGGGGTTTCTACAATGAGCAGTTCTTC. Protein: CASSSSGRGFYNEQFF.

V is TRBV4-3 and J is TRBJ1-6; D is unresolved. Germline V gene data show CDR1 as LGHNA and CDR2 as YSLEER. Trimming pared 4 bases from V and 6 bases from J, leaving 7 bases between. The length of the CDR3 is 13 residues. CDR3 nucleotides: TGCGCCAGCAGCCCGGGTCTTAATTCACCCCTCCACTTT. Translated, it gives CASSPGLNSPLHF.

CDR3 sequence reads: CASSSGTGYSNQPQHF. The CDR3 DNA follows: TGTGCCAGCAGTTCCGGGACAGGGTATAGCAATCAGCCCCAGCATTTT. V gene TRBV28 combines with J gene TRBJ1-5, with 9 bases that match TRBD1. Unmatched junction bases numbered 4, after V lost 4 bases and J lost 0 bases. The CDR3 consists of 16 residues. Germline CDR1 reads MDHEN; CDR2 reads SYDVKM.

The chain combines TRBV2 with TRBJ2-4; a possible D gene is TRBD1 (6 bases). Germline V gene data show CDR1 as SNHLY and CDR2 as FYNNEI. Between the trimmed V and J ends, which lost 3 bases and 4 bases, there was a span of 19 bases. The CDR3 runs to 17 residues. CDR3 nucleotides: TGTGCCAGCAGTGACATGTCCCGGGACACCCCTAAAAACATTCAGTACTTC. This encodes CASSDMSRDTPKNIQYF.

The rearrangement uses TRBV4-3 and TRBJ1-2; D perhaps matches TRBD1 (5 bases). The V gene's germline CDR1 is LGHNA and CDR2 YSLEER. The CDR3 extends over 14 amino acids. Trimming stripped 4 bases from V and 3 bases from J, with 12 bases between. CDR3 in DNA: TGCGCCAGCAGCCTCATGAGACAGCACTATGGCTACACCTTC. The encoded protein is CASSLMRQHYGYTF.

The CDR3 reads CASSPRDRGLLAFF. The DNA for the CDR3 is TGTGCCAGCAGCCCCCGGGACAGGGGGTTATTAGCTTTCTTT. J is TRBJ1-1 and V is TRBV7-2, with 11 bases lining up with TRBD1. The ends lost 5 bases at V and 10 bases at J; junction bases unmatched: 9. The germline V gene encodes CDR1 SGHTA and CDR2 FQGNSA. The CDR3 spans 14 residues.

The CDR3 loop reads CATSSDRGGFEKLFF. The DNA of the CDR3 is TGTGCCACCAGCAGCGACAGGGGGGGATTTGAAAAACTGTTTTTT. V usage is TRBV15 and J usage is TRBJ1-4, with TRBD1 identical over 9 bases. Germline lookup yields CDR1 LNHNV and CDR2 YYDKDF (reference sequence). The CDR3 spans 15 residues. Germline trimming cut 3 bases from V and 7 bases from J; bases unmatched to any gene: 6. Variable domain in full (rest from reference TRBV15 and TRBJ1-4): DAMVIQNPRYQVTQFGKPVTLSCSQTLNHNVMYWYQQKSSQAPKLLFHYYDKDFNNEADTPDNFQSRRPNTSFCFLDIRSPGLGDTAMYLCATSSDRGGFEKLFFGSGTQLSVL.

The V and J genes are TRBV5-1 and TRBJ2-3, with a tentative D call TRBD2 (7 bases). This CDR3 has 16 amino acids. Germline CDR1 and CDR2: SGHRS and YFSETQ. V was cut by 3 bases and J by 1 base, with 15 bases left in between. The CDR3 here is CASSYGGGGGTDTQYF. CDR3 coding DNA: TGCGCCAGCAGCTATGGGGGCGGGGGAGGCACAGATACGCAGTATTTT.

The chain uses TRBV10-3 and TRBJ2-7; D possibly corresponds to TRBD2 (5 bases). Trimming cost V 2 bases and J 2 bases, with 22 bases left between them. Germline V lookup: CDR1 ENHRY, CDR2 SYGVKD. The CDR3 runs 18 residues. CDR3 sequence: CAISEPYGEPRNPYEQYF. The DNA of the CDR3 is TGTGCCATCAGTGAGCCCTATGGGGAGCCGAGAAACCCCTACGAGCAGTACTTC.

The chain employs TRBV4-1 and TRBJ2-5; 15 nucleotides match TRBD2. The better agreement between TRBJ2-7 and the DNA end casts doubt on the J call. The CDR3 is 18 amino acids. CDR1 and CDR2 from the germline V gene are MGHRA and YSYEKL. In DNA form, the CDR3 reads TGCGCCAGCAGCCAAGATGGACTAGCGGGGGGGTTTGCCTACGAGCAGTACTTC. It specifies CASSQDGLAGGFAYEQYF.

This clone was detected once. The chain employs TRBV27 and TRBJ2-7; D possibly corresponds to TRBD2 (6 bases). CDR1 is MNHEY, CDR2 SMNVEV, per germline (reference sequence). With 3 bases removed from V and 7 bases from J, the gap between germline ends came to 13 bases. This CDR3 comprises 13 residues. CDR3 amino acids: CASSFTGLGEQYF. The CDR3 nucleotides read TGTGCCAGCAGTTTTACGGGACTGGGGGAGCAGTACTTC.

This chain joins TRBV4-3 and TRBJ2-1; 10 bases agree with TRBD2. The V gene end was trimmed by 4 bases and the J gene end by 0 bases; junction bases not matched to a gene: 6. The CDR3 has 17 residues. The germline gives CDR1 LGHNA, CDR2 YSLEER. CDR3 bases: TGCGCCAGCAGCCTGGGACTAGCGTTGAGCTCCTACAATGAGCAGTTCTTC. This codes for CASSLGLALSSYNEQFF.

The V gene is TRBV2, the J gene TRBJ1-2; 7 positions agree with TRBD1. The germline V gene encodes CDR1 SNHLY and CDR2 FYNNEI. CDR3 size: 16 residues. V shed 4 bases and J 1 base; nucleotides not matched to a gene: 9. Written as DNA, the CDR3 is TGTGCCAGCAGTGCATTTGTGGGACAGCGTAACTATGGCTACACCTTC. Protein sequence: CASSAFVGQRNYGYTF.

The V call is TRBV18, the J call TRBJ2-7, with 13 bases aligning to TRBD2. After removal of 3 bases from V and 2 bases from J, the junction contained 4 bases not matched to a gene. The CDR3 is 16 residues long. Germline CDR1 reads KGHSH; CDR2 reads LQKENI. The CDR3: CASSPPGLAGTYEQYF. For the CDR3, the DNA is TGTGCCAGCTCACCCCCGGGACTAGCGGGGACCTACGAGCAGTACTTC.

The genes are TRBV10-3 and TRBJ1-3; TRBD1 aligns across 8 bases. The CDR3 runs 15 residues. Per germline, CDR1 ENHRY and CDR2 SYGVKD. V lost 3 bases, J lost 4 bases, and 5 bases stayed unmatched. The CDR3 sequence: CAISDRQGPGNTIYF. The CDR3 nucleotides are TGTGCCATCAGTGATCGACAGGGGCCCGGAAACACCATATATTTT.

The CDR3 DNA is TGTGCCAGTAGTATAGGCGGGAGGCAAAACGAGCAGTACTTC. Translation: CASSIGGRQNEQYF. The V gene is TRBV19, the J gene TRBJ2-7, with 8 bases matching TRBD2. The V gene's germline CDR1 is LNHDA and CDR2 SQIVND (reference sequence). Trimming cost V 1 base and J 5 bases; bases outside gene matches: 4. CDR3 length: 14 residues.